This T cell receptor (beta chain) is drawn from a study of T cell responses to AZD1222 COVID-19 vaccine. Findings and limits, study-wide: Vaccine-associated CD4 TCRs spanned spike, dominant at 160-218 and 743-854.

TCRdb keeps only in-frame clones here, not all; method: immunoSEQ multiplex PCR. The repertoire includes some 150,000 clones, more than 85% of them detected once, and approximately 4% sits in the top ten. As to this clone: The antigen is not known.

The germline V gene has CDR1 SGHAT and CDR2 FQNNGV. The CDR3 length is 19 residues. V dropped 0 bases and J dropped 2 bases, with 23 bases sitting between them. The receptor's source is an adult in good health. The material was peripheral blood, obtained on day 0 of AZD1222 vaccination. The chain couples TRBV11-2 to TRBJ2-7; tentatively, D is TRBD1 or TRBD2 (5 bases each). The CDR3 protein is CASSLDFPGTISDPYEQYF. For the CDR3, the DNA is TGTGCCAGCAGCTTAGATTTTCCAGGGACCATTTCCGACCCCTACGAGCAGTACTTC.